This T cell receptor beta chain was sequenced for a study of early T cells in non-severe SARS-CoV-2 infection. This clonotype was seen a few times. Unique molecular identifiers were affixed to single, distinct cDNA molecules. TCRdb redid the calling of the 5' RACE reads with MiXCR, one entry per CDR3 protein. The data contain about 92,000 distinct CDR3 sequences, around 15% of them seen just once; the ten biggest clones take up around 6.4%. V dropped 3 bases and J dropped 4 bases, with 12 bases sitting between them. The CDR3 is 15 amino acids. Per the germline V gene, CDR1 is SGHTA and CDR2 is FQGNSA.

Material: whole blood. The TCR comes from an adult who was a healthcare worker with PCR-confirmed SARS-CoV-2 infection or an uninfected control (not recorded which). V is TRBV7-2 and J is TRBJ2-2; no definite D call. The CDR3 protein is CASSFSGHITGELFF. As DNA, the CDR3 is TGTGCCAGCAGCTTCTCGGGCCACATCACCGGGGAGCTGTTTTTT.